Below, 3 T cell receptor beta chains from the same sample are listed, as sequenced in a study of control samples from healthy donors and cancer patients. Using immunoSEQ multiplex PCR, the repertoire was profiled, and TCRdb retains in-frame clones only, with some absent. The table has approximately 100,000 clones, roughly 82% seen once. Sample: blood. The receptors were gathered from a man in his sixties in good health.

This clone has just one count. This sequence joins TRBV11-2 and TRBJ2-1, with D unclear. The CDR3 has 12 amino acids. Trimming took off 0 bases at V and 8 bases at J, with 5 bases between the two ends. CDR1 and CDR2 from the germline V gene are SGHAT and FQNNGV. CDR3 nucleotide sequence: TGTGCCAGCAGCTTAGATGAGTATGAGCAGTTCTTC. This codes for CASSLDEYEQFF.

The J gene is TRBJ2-7, the V gene TRBV6-5, with a tentative D call TRBD1 (6 bases). Germline CDR1 reads MNHEY; CDR2 reads SVGAGI. This CDR3 has 14 amino acids. V was pared by 6 bases and J by 6 bases, with 18 bases between. The CDR3 reads CASRGTHSVGEQYF. For the CDR3, the DNA is TGTGCCAGCAGGGGGACACATTCCGTAGGCGAGCAGTACTTC.

The chain employs TRBV4-1 and TRBJ1-4, with 9 bases aligning to TRBD1. After removal of 10 bases from V and 4 bases from J, the junction contained 7 bases not matched to a gene. Germline assignment: CDR1 MGHRA and CDR2 YSYEKL. The length of the CDR3 is 14 residues. CDR3 sequence reads: CATSRQGDNEKLFF. In nucleotides, the CDR3 is TGCGCCACCAGTCGACAGGGGGATAATGAAAAACTGTTTTTT.